Below, 28 T cell receptor beta chains from the same sample are listed, as sequenced in a study of blood T cells in healthy people across ages. The authors ran a second PCR of 7 to 11 cycles using a sample-barcoded 5' primer and a J-beta primer mix. TCRdb used MiXCR to reprocess the 5' RACE reads, holding one entry per CDR3 protein. The table shows 800,000 to 950,000 distinct CDR3 sequences, with 35% to 40% occurring only once. The sample consisted of blood. All receptors come from a young man in good health.

This clonotype was observed a handful of times. The chain couples TRBV12-3 or TRBV12-4 to TRBJ1-1, with D possibly matching TRBD1 (5 bases). The CDR3 is made up of 14 amino acids. V was shortened by 5 bases and J by 5 bases, with 15 bases between the two germline ends. CDR3 amino acids: CASSQSRVVTEAFF. The CDR3 DNA reads TGTGCCAGCAGTCAGTCCAGGGTTGTAACTGAAGCTTTCTTT.

Note on this clonotype: A clone one base away is much larger, so this may be a read error. The chain is built from TRBV12-3 or TRBV12-4 and TRBJ2-5, with a tentative D call TRBD1 (5 bases). Trimming removed 5 bases from V and 11 bases from J, with 21 bases in between. The CDR3 contains 14 residues. The DNA of the CDR3 is TGTGCCAGCAGTCCACCAGCTAGGGGCAATGAGCAGTACTTC. Protein: CASSPPARGNEQYF.

The CDR3 nucleotides read TGCAGTGCTAGAGATAAAATGACAGGGGGCGGTGAAAAACTGTTTTTT. This sequence encodes CSARDKMTGGGEKLFF. The chain employs TRBV20-1 and TRBJ1-4; 10 bases match TRBD1. The CDR3 loop spans 16 amino acids. Trimming cost V 0 bases and J 7 bases; bases outside gene matches: 8. CDR1 is DFQATT and CDR2 is SNEGSKA in the germline V gene (reference sequence).

The chain carries TRBV7-9 and TRBJ2-1; D ambiguous. Germline V lookup: CDR1 SEHNR, CDR2 FQNEAQ (reference sequence). The ends were cut back, 4 bases at V and 7 bases at J, with 14 bases in the middle. CDR3 length: 14 amino acids. The CDR3 loop is CASSSSQSGNEQFF. The CDR3 DNA reads TGTGCCAGCAGCTCAAGTCAGTCTGGGAATGAGCAGTTCTTC.

The chain employs TRBV19 and TRBJ1-2; D is unresolved. Germline CDR1 is LNHDA and CDR2 is SQIVND (reference sequence). V lost 5 bases and J 0 bases, leaving 16 bases between the germline ends. The CDR3 sequence is 16 residues long. The CDR3 sequence is CASSVARTTTNYGYTF. The CDR3 nucleotides are TGTGCCAGTAGTGTCGCCCGGACTACCACTAACTATGGCTACACCTTC.

V and J are TRBV21-1 and TRBJ2-1; the table calls TRBD1, which could not be checked here. TRBV21-1 is assigned pseudogene status. This CDR3 comprises 14 residues. CDR3 nucleotides: TGTGCCAGCAGCAGACGGACAGGGGAAAATGAGCAGTTCTTC. Translation gives CASSRRTGENEQFF.

This clonotype was seen just once. Possible read error: a much larger clone is one base away. This rearrangement joins TRBV20-1 to TRBJ2-5; possibly TRBD1 for D (5 bases). The V and J ends lost 2 bases and 11 bases respectively, with 27 bases between them. This CDR3 region has 16 residues. Germline loops: CDR1 DFQATT, CDR2 SNEGSKA (reference sequence). CDR3 in DNA: TGCAGTGCTAGAAGGGGCACCGCTACAGGCTACAATGAGCAGTACTTC. Encoded protein: CSARRGTATGYNEQYF.

This chain links TRBV7-2 with TRBJ1-2; unclear D gene. Germline assignment: CDR1 SGHTA and CDR2 FQGNSA. There are 14 residues in the CDR3. V dropped 1 base and J dropped 8 bases, with 14 bases sitting between them. Here the CDR3 DNA reads TGTGCCAGCAGCTTAGAGGACGGGAACGGGGGCTACACCTTC. Amino acids: CASSLEDGNGGYTF. Based on the CDR3 plus reference TRBV7-2 and TRBJ1-2, the full variable domain is GAGVSQSPSNKVTEKGKDVELRCDPISGHTALYWYRQSLGQGLEFLIYFQGNSAPDKSGLPSDRFSAERTGGSVSTLTIQRTQQEDSAVYLCASSLEDGNGGYTFGSGTRLTVV.

V gene TRBV20-1 combines with J gene TRBJ2-7; a possible D gene is TRBD1 (6 bases). V shed 2 bases and J shed 3 bases, with 11 bases lying between them. From germline, CDR1 is DFQATT and CDR2 SNEGSKA (reference sequence). There are 13 residues in the CDR3. The CDR3 sequence is CSARYGGGYEQYF. DNA for the CDR3: TGCAGTGCTAGATATGGGGGCGGCTACGAGCAGTACTTC.

This clonotype showed up many times. The V and J genes are TRBV27 and TRBJ2-7, with 12 bases fitting TRBD2. CDR3 length equals 18 residues. Unmatched junction bases numbered 6, after V lost 0 bases and J lost 0 bases. Germline CDR1 reads MNHEY; CDR2 reads SMNVEV (reference sequence). CDR3 amino acids: CASSLSWTSGESSYEQYF. As DNA, the CDR3 is TGTGCCAGCAGTTTATCGTGGACTAGCGGGGAGAGCTCCTACGAGCAGTACTTC.

In DNA form, the CDR3 reads TGTGCCACCAGCTCCCGGACCACGAGCTCCTACGAGCAGTACTTC. This codes for CATSSRTTSSYEQYF. The genes are TRBV15 and TRBJ2-7; D not certain. Trimming shortened V by 5 bases and J by 0 bases, and 14 bases separated the two germline ends. From germline, CDR1 is LNHNV and CDR2 YYDKDF (reference sequence). CDR3 length: 15 amino acids. The complete variable domain, with remaining parts taken from reference TRBV15 and TRBJ2-7, reads DAMVIQNPRYQVTQFGKPVTLSCSQTLNHNVMYWYQQKSSQAPKLLFHYYDKDFNNEADTPDNFQSRRPNTSFCFLDIRSPGLGDTAMYLCATSSRTTSSYEQYFGPGTRLTVT.

V and J are TRBV7-9 and TRBJ1-2; D may be TRBD1 (6 bases). The CDR3 runs 17 residues. Germline lookup yields CDR1 SEHNR and CDR2 FQNEAQ (reference sequence). The V end lost 0 bases, the J end lost 4 bases, and 18 bases lay between the germline ends. CDR3 DNA: TGTGCCAGCAGCTTAGCCCTCCTCAGGGGAAACTGCTATGGCTACACCTTC. This codes for CASSLALLRGNCYGYTF. Full variable domain (remainder filled in from reference TRBV7-9 and TRBJ1-2): DTGVSQNPRHKITKRGQNVTFRCDPISEHNRLYWYRQTLGQGPEFLTYFQNEAQLEKSRLLSDRFSAERPKGSFSTLEIQRTEQGDSAMYLCASSLALLRGNCYGYTFGSGTRLTVV.

The chain is built from TRBV25-1 and TRBJ1-2; 8 bases agree with TRBD1. The germline V gene encodes CDR1 MGHDK and CDR2 SYGVNS. J gave up 4 bases and V 7 bases, and 5 bases lay outside the gene matches. The CDR3 has 13 residues. The chain's CDR3 is CASNRQGSYGYTF. CDR3 DNA sequence: TGTGCCAGCAATCGACAGGGGTCCTATGGCTACACCTTC.

This clonotype appeared a few times. The chain combines TRBV14 with TRBJ2-4; perhaps TRBD1 as D (5 bases). Between the trimmed V and J ends, which lost 1 base and 1 base, there was a span of 17 bases. Germline assignment: CDR1 SGHDN and CDR2 FVKESK. This CDR3 contains 18 residues. The chain's CDR3 is CASSQGIGQSLAKNIQYF. The CDR3 DNA is TGTGCCAGCAGCCAAGGTATCGGACAATCCCTGGCCAAAAACATTCAGTACTTC. Looking up the rest from reference TRBV14 and TRBJ2-4 gives the full variable domain: EAGVTQFPSHSVIEKGQTVTLRCDPISGHDNLYWYRRVMGKEIKFLLHFVKESKQDESGMPNNRFLAERTGGTYSTLKVQPAELEDSGVYFCASSQGIGQSLAKNIQYFGAGTRLSVL.

The chain links TRBV9 to TRBJ2-4, with TRBD2 matching 7 bases. This CDR3 spans 16 amino acids. J gave up 7 bases and V 6 bases, and 16 bases lay outside the gene matches. Germline-derived CDR1 and CDR2 are SGDLS and YYNGEE. The CDR3 DNA reads TGTGCCAGCAACGGGGCCGCCCGCGGGGGTCTCAACATTCAGTACTTC. This translates into CASNGAARGGLNIQYF.

This clonotype was recorded a few times. The chain combines TRBV20-1 with TRBJ2-1, with D possibly matching TRBD2 (6 bases). The CDR3 loop spans 14 amino acids. The V end lost 3 bases, the J end lost 3 bases, and 12 bases lay between the germline ends. Germline V gives CDR1 DFQATT, CDR2 SNEGSKA (reference sequence). CDR3 coding DNA: TGCAGTGCTAGGGTCCCCGGGGGCTACAATGAGCAGTTCTTC. Residues: CSARVPGGYNEQFF.

This clonotype came up a few times. This chain connects TRBV29-1 to TRBJ2-1; 10 positions agree with TRBD2. The J call may be incorrect, as the DNA end agrees better with TRBJ2-7. Per the germline V gene, CDR1 is SQVTM and CDR2 is ANQGSEA. The CDR3 contains 15 residues. CDR3 sequence (DNA): TGCAGCTGTAGCGGGGGGCAGAGCTCCTACAATGAGCAGTACTTC. Residues: CSCSGGQSSYNEQYF.

This clonotype was detected many times. The V and J genes are TRBV4-3 and TRBJ1-2; D not certain. This CDR3 is built from 15 residues. V lost 0 bases and J lost 0, with 8 bases in between. Looked up from germline, CDR1 is LGHNA and CDR2 is YSLEER. The CDR3: CASSQDLGTNYGYTF. In DNA, the CDR3 is TGCGCCAGCAGCCAAGATTTGGGAACTAACTATGGCTACACCTTC.

The rearrangement joins TRBV4-3 to TRBJ1-4; D might be TRBD1 (6 bases). Germline V lookup: CDR1 LGHNA, CDR2 YSLEER. This CDR3 is built from 16 residues. V was trimmed by 0 bases and J by 7 bases, leaving 15 bases between them. The CDR3 sequence is CASSQDLGRGGEKLFF. In nucleotides, the CDR3 is TGCGCCAGCAGCCAAGATCTCGGCAGGGGAGGTGAAAAACTGTTTTTT.

The CDR3 DNA reads as TGTGCCAGCAGAGCCGACAGGGGTTCTTACAATGAGCAGTACTTC. Translation gives CASRADRGSYNEQYF. The genes are TRBV7-2 and TRBJ2-1; 8 nucleotides match TRBD1. The DNA end is more similar to TRBJ2-7, so the J call may be wrong. The CDR3 is 15 residues long. CDR1 and CDR2 from the germline V gene are SGHTA and FQGNSA.

The chain combines TRBV29-1 with TRBJ1-1; 7 bases are shared with TRBD1. J was trimmed by 0 bases and V by 7 bases; bases with no gene match: 8. This CDR3 is 14 amino acids long. The germline V gene has CDR1 SQVTM and CDR2 ANQGSEA. The CDR3 here is CSATGQPVNTEAFF. CDR3 nucleotides: TGCAGCGCAACGGGACAGCCTGTGAACACTGAAGCTTTCTTT.

The chain employs TRBV19 and TRBJ1-5; D is perhaps TRBD1 (6 bases). The ends were cut back, 5 bases at V and 5 bases at J, with 22 bases in the middle. CDR1 LNHDA and CDR2 SQIVND come from the germline V gene (reference sequence). The CDR3 sequence is 17 residues long. CDR3 sequence reads: CASSPLGSEGGYQPQHF. CDR3 DNA sequence: TGTGCCAGTAGTCCCCTGGGTTCGGAAGGGGGATATCAGCCCCAGCATTTT.

This clonotype was counted at least ten times. V usage is TRBV2 and J usage is TRBJ2-5, with 7 bases identical to TRBD2. The CDR3 has 13 amino acids. The germline CDR1 and CDR2 sequences are SNHLY and FYNNEI. After removal of 3 bases from V and 5 bases from J, the junction contained 3 bases not matched to a gene. CDR3: CASSDGSGETQYF. CDR3 bases: TGTGCCAGCAGTGATGGTAGCGGGGAGACCCAGTACTTC.

This chain joins TRBV7-9 and TRBJ1-4; no firm D call. CDR3 length: 16 residues. Germline V gene data show CDR1 as SEHNR and CDR2 as FQNEAQ (reference sequence). V was shortened by 0 bases and J by 1 base, with 9 bases between the two germline ends. In DNA, the CDR3 is TGTGCCAGCAGCTTAGCGACCGGGCTAACTAATGAAAAACTGTTTTTT. Protein: CASSLATGLTNEKLFF.

The CDR3 sequence is CASSISGGLSSYEQYF. The DNA for the CDR3 is TGTGCCAGCAGTATCTCAGGGGGTCTTAGCTCCTACGAGCAGTACTTC. This chain uses TRBV21-1 with TRBJ2-7; whether TRBD1, the table's D call, matches the DNA was not checked. TRBV21-1 is shown as a pseudogene. The CDR3 sequence is 16 residues long.

The chain employs TRBV20-1 and TRBJ2-7; 8 bases match TRBD2. J lost 0 bases, V lost 1 base, and 8 bases had no gene match. The CDR3 length is 16 residues. The germline V gene has CDR1 DFQATT and CDR2 SNEGSKA (reference sequence). The CDR3 nucleotides are TGCAGTGCTAGAGCCTTTAGACTAGCGAGCTCCTACGAGCAGTACTTC. Residues: CSARAFRLASSYEQYF.

The chain recombines TRBV21-1 with TRBJ1-2. TRBV21-1 is deemed a pseudogene. This CDR3 has 16 residues. This CDR3 reads CASSKGGEGPTNGYTF. The CDR3 DNA sequence: TGTGCCAGCAGCAAAGGTGGGGAAGGCCCAACCAATGGCTACACCTTC.

Here the CDR3 reads CASSFGLMDSSYTDTQYF. CDR3 in DNA: TGCGCCAGCAGCTTCGGCCTAATGGACAGTTCTTACACAGATACGCAGTATTTT. The chain is built from TRBV5-1 and TRBJ2-3; maybe TRBD1 (6 bases). The germline V gene has CDR1 SGHRS and CDR2 YFSETQ. Deletions cut 2 bases from V and 2 bases from J, with 21 bases between. The CDR3 consists of 18 residues.